These T cell receptor beta chains were read from a single sample in a study of Tregs in tolerant kidney transplant recipients. TCRdb's copy holds only in-frame clones and misses some; the assay was immunoSEQ multiplex PCR. The data show some 66,000 clones, with roughly 92% seen just once and over 9.5% held by the top ten. The sample was CD8+ T cells from blood, taken before the transplant. All receptors come from a human donor who received a combined kidney and bone marrow transplant. CDR3s include the opening cysteine and the closing phenylalanine or tryptophan. D genes are given only for firm matches. The size entry is marked missing in some rows and otherwise reads once, few, many or a size class.

D	size	J	V	DNA	CDR3
-	-	TRBJ1-2	TRBV29-1	TGCAGCGTTGAAGGGCCCCAGACCGGGTCCTATGGCTACACCTTC	CSVEGPQTGSYGYTF
-	-	TRBJ2-1	TRBV7-9	TGTGCCAGCAGCTTTAGTCGTGAGCAGTTCTTC	CASSFSREQFF
TRBD1	-	TRBJ2-6	TRBV13	TGTGCCAGCATGGGGGTGAGCCCGGGACAGGCAGGTGGGGCCAACGTCCTGACTTTC	CASMGVSPGQAGGANVLTF
-	-	TRBJ1-1	TRBV7-9	TGTGCCAGCAGCTTTCGGGTGACTGAAGCTTTCTTT	CASSFRVTEAFF
TRBD2	once	TRBJ2-1	TRBV5-5	TGTGCCAGCAGCGTGACTAGCGGGAGGTACAATGAGCAGTTCTTC	CASSVTSGRYNEQFF
-	-	TRBJ2-1	TRBV19	TGTGCCAGTAGTATATCAGGGGCCAATGAGCAGTTCTTC	CASSISGANEQFF
-	once	TRBJ2-7	TRBV9	TGTGCCAGCAGCGCAGGGGATTCCAACGAGCAGTACTTC	CASSAGDSNEQYF
TRBD1	-	TRBJ1-5	TRBV7-9	TGTGCCAGCAGCCGTACAGGGGGCGTTCAGCCCCAGCATTTT	CASSRTGGVQPQHF
-	-	TRBJ2-5	TRBV9	TGTGCCAGCAGCCCTACTTACTTC	CASSPTYF
-	once	TRBJ2-1	TRBV7-6	TGTGCCAGCAGCTTAGCTGAGTACAATGAGCAGTTCTTC	CASSLAEYNEQFF
-	-	TRBJ1-5	TRBV28	TGTGCCAGCACCCCCCTCCGGGGAAATCAGCCCCAGCATTTT	CASTPLRGNQPQHF
TRBD1	-	TRBJ1-1	TRBV4-2	TGTGCCAGCAGCCAGCTGCCGGGACAGGAGAACACTGAAGCTTTCTTT	CASSQLPGQENTEAFF
TRBD2	-	TRBJ2-1	TRBV7-6	TGTGCCAGCAGCTTAGGGGGCGGGAGGGCGTTGGATGAGCAGTTCTTC	CASSLGGGRALDEQFF
-	-	TRBJ1-1	TRBV9	TGTGCCAGCAGCCCCCCATTGAGCACTGAAGCTTTCTTT	CASSPPLSTEAFF
TRBD2	-	TRBJ2-1	TRBV13	TGTGCCAGCAGCTCCGTAGCGGGAGGAACCTACAATGAGCAGTTCTTC	CASSSVAGGTYNEQFF
-	-	TRBJ2-2	TRBV2	TGTGCCAGCTTGCAGGGGACCGGGGAGCTGTTTTTT	CASLQGTGELFF
-	-	TRBJ2-3	TRBV13	TGTGCCAGCAGCTCGAGCACAGATACGCAGTATTTT	CASSSSTDTQYF
-	-	TRBJ1-5	TRBV5-5	TGTGCCAGCAGCTTGCAGGGGTTCCCGGTGGAGCCCCAGCATTTT	CASSLQGFPVEPQHF
-	-	TRBJ2-6	TRBV4-3	TGCGCCAGCAGCCAAGAATTCCTTGGGGCCAACGTCCTGACTTTC	CASSQEFLGANVLTF
TRBD1	-	TRBJ2-3	TRBV28	TGTGCCAGCAGTCTCGGACAGGCCTTCACAGATACGCAGTATTTT	CASSLGQAFTDTQYF
TRBD1	few	TRBJ2-1	TRBV7-9	TGTGCCAGCAGCTCCATACCGGGACAGGGGAGGGACAATGAGCAGTTCTTC	CASSSIPGQGRDNEQFF
-	-	TRBJ2-3	TRBV4-3	TGCGCCAGCAGCCAAGAGGGGTGGGGGAGGATAGCAGATACGCAGTATTTT	CASSQEGWGRIADTQYF
-	-	TRBJ2-2	TRBV4-1	TGCGCCAGCAGCCGCCCCGGGGACACCGGGGAGCTGTTTTTT	CASSRPGDTGELFF
-	-	TRBJ2-7	TRBV5-1	TGCGCCAGCAGCTTCGGCTCCTACGAGCAGTACTTC	CASSFGSYEQYF
TRBD2	-	TRBJ2-1	TRBV19	TGTGCCAGTACGGGGCTAGCGGACAATGAGCAGTTCTTC	CASTGLADNEQFF
TRBD1	-	TRBJ2-7	TRBV5-1	TGCGCCACTCCGGGACAGGTTTTTTACGAGCAGTACTTC	CATPGQVFYEQYF
-	-	TRBJ2-2	TRBV5-6	TGTGCCAGCAGCTTGGTGGCCACCGGGGAGCTGTTTTTT	CASSLVATGELFF
-	-	TRBJ1-2	TRBV5-4	TGTGCCAGCAGCCTTGGACAGACCGTCTATGGCTACACCTTC	CASSLGQTVYGYTF
-	-	TRBJ2-4	TRBV6-5	TGTGCCAGCAGCGGGATAGCCAAAAACATTCAGTACTTC	CASSGIAKNIQYF
TRBD1	-	TRBJ1-2	TRBV5-6	TGTGCCAGCAGCTTGGGACAGGGTGACTATGGCTACACCTTC	CASSLGQGDYGYTF
-	once	TRBJ1-3	TRBV15	TGTGCCACCACCCCAACGCGGGGGGCGTCTGGAAACACCATATATTTT	CATTPTRGASGNTIYF
-	-	TRBJ1-6	TRBV5-8	TGTGCCAGCAGCCCTGAGAAGTCGGGCAGGGAAGGCCACTTT	CASSPEKSGREGHF
TRBD2	-	TRBJ2-2	TRBV5-6	TGTGCCAGCAGCTTGGTAGCGGGAGTATACACCGGGGAGCTGTTTTTT	CASSLVAGVYTGELFF
TRBD2	-	TRBJ2-1	TRBV27	TGTGCCAGCAGTATAGTAGCGGGAGGTTCGGGGAATGAGCAGTTCTTC	CASSIVAGGSGNEQFF
TRBD2	-	TRBJ2-7	TRBV18	TGTGCCAGCTCACCACTGACCGGGGGAGCGGGAGTCCTCGACGAGCAGTACTTC	CASSPLTGGAGVLDEQYF
-	-	TRBJ1-2	TRBV4-3	TGCGCCAGCAGCCAGAAAGTACAGGCCATTAACTATGGCTACACCTTC	CASSQKVQAINYGYTF
TRBD1	-	TRBJ1-2	TRBV7-3	TGTGCCAGCACCCCCAATCGGATGACAGGGGAAGTATTTGGCTACACCTTC	CASTPNRMTGEVFGYTF
-	-	TRBJ1-4	TRBV7-9	TGTGCCAGCAGCTTAAGGGGGACGCACGAAAAACTGTTTTTT	CASSLRGTHEKLFF
TRBD2	-	TRBJ2-3	TRBV5-6	TGTGCCAGCAGACTCGGGGGGGCAGGGGCGACAGATACGCAGTATTTT	CASRLGGAGATDTQYF
TRBD1	-	TRBJ1-2	TRBV29-1	TGCAGCGTTGAAGGCGTCAGGACAGGGGGCTATGGCTACACCTTC	CSVEGVRTGGYGYTF
-	-	TRBJ1-5	TRBV27	TGTGCCAGTTCGCGGATCCGAACTGGAAATCAGCCCCAGCATTTT	CASSRIRTGNQPQHF
-	-	TRBJ1-6	TRBV11-2	TGTGCCAGCAGAAAACTACCGGGGTGGACCTATAATTCCCCCCTCCACTTT	CASRKLPGWTYNSPLHF
TRBD1	-	TRBJ1-2	TRBV27	TGTGCCAGCAGTTCGCTACAGGGGTTAGTCCATGGCTACACCTTC	CASSSLQGLVHGYTF
TRBD1	once	TRBJ1-1	TRBV11-1	TGTGCCAGCAGCTTATACCAGGGGGCAGCTGAAGCTTTCTTT	CASSLYQGAAEAFF
TRBD1	-	TRBJ2-7	TRBV6-5	TGTGCCAGCACCAGCACACTGACAGGGTTCTACGAGCAGTACTTC	CASTSTLTGFYEQYF
-	-	TRBJ2-7	TRBV14	TGTGCCAGCAGCCAAGCCAGGAACGAGCAGTACTTC	CASSQARNEQYF
TRBD1	once	TRBJ2-3	TRBV27	TGTGCCAGCAGTACCCGGGACAGCTACACAGATACGCAGTATTTT	CASSTRDSYTDTQYF
-	-	TRBJ2-1	TRBV4-1	TGCGCCAGCAGCTCCACCGGGACACCGTACAATGAGCAGTTCTTC	CASSSTGTPYNEQFF
-	-	TRBJ1-5	TRBV7-9	TGTGCCAGCAGCTTATTTGGGGCTTATAGCAATCAGCCCCAGCATTTT	CASSLFGAYSNQPQHF
-	-	TRBJ1-5	TRBV7-2	TGTGCCAGCAGTAGAACCCGGACAGGCAATCAGCCCCAGCATTTT	CASSRTRTGNQPQHF